This T cell receptor (beta chain) was sequenced during a study of blood T cell repertoires in COVID-19. Germline values: CDR1 SGHTA, CDR2 FQGNSA. This CDR3 contains 16 residues. After removal of 1 base from V and 1 base from J, the junction contained 1 base not matched to a gene. Using immunoSEQ multiplex PCR, the repertoire was profiled, and TCRdb retains in-frame clones only, with some absent. The table has over 200,000 clones, around 89% seen once. This rearrangement joins TRBV7-2 to TRBJ2-3; 11 bases are a match to TRBD2. This clonotype was sampled from a man younger than 40 with COVID-19, enrolled during active disease. Sequenced: peripheral blood. CDR3: CASSLVAGGGTDTQYF. The CDR3, as DNA: TGTGCCAGCAGCTTAGTAGCGGGGGGGGGCACAGATACGCAGTATTTT.